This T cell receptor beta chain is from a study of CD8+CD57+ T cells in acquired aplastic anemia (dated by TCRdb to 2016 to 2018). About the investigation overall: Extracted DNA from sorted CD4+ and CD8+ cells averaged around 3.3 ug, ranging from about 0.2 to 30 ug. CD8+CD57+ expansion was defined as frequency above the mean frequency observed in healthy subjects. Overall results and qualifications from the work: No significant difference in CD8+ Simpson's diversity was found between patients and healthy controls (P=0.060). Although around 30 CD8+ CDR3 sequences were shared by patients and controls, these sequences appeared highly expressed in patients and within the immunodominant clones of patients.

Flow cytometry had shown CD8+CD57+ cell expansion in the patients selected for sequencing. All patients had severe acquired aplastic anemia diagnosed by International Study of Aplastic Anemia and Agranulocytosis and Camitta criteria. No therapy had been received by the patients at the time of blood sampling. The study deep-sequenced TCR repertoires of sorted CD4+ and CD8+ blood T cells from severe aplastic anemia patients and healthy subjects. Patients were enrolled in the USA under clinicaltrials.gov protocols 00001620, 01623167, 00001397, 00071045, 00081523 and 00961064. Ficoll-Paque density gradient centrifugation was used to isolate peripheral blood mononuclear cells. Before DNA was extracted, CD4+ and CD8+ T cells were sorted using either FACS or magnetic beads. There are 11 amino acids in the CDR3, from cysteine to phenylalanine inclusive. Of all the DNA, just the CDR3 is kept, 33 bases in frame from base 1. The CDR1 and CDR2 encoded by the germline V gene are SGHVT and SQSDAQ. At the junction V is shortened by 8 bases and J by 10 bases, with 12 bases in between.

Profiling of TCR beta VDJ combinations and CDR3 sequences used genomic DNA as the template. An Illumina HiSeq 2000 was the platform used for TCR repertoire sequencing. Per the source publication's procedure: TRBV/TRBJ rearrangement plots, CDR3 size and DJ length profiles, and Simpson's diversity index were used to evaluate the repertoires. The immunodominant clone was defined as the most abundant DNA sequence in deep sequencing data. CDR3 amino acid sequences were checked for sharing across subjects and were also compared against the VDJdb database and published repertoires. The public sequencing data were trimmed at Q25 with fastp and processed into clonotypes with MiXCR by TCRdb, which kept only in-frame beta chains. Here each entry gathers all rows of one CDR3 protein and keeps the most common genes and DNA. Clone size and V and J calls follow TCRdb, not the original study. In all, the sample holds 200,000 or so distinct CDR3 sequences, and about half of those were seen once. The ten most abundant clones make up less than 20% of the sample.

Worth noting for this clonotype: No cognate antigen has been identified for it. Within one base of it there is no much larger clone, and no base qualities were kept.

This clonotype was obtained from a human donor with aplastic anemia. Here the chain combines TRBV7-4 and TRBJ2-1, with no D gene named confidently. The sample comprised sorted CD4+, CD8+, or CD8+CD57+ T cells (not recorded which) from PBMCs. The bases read TGTGCCAGCTCCCCCCTAAGGGAGCAGTTCTTC. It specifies CASSPLREQFF.